These T cell receptor beta chains were read from a single sample in a study of blood T cell repertoires in COVID-19. Clones were read by immunoSEQ multiplex PCR, and TCRdb kept only the in-frame ones, dropping some. Among tens of thousands of clones listed, approximately 89% were seen once. The sequenced material came from peripheral blood. The receptor set was obtained from a human donor with acute or convalescent COVID-19. The donor label of this sample is uncertain. Each CDR3 is given with its conserved first and last residue. Each record gives: V gene, CDR3 length, J gene, D gene, clone size, CDR3 protein, CDR3 DNA. A D gene is named only where the DNA matches it firmly. Clone sizes are given selectively: once, few, many, or a class where the clone is expanded.

V: TRBV4-2
length: 17
J: TRBJ2-3
D: TRBD1
size: -
CDR3: CASSQDSRGQGADTQYF
DNA: TGTGCCAGCAGCCAAGATTCTCGGGGACAGGGTGCAGATACGCAGTATTTT

V: TRBV12-5
length: 15
J: TRBJ2-1
D: -
size: once
CDR3: CASLVRQSSYNEQFF
DNA: TGTGCTAGTTTAGTCCGCCAAAGCTCCTACAATGAGCAGTTCTTC

V: TRBV30
length: 14
J: TRBJ1-5
D: -
size: -
CDR3: CAWSVRGPNQPQHF
DNA: TGTGCCTGGAGTGTAAGAGGTCCCAATCAGCCCCAGCATTTT

V: TRBV3-1/TRBV3-2
length: 12
J: TRBJ2-3
D: -
size: -
CDR3: CASSQTRGPQYF
DNA: TGTGCCAGCAGCCAAACCCGCGGGCCGCAGTATTTT

V: TRBV11-2
length: 13
J: TRBJ2-1
D: -
size: -
CDR3: CASSSRLDNEQFF
DNA: TGTGCCAGCAGCTCAAGACTAGACAATGAGCAGTTCTTC

V: TRBV6-5
length: 15
J: TRBJ2-1
D: TRBD2
size: once
CDR3: CASRLAGGRGNEQFF
DNA: TGTGCCAGCAGGCTGGCGGGGGGGCGGGGTAATGAGCAGTTCTTC

V: TRBV2
length: 15
J: TRBJ2-5
D: -
size: -
CDR3: CASSEALLEAETQYF
DNA: TGTGCCAGCAGTGAAGCGCTTCTAGAGGCAGAGACCCAGTACTTC

V: TRBV7-2
length: 15
J: TRBJ1-5
D: TRBD1
size: once
CDR3: CASSLTGVGNQPQHF
DNA: TGTGCCAGCAGCCTTACAGGGGTAGGGAATCAGCCCCAGCATTTT

V: TRBV5-1
length: 15
J: TRBJ1-3
D: -
size: -
CDR3: CASRTGSTYGNTIYF
DNA: TGCGCCAGCAGAACAGGGTCTACTTACGGAAACACCATATATTTT

V: TRBV4-3
length: 16
J: TRBJ1-2
D: -
size: -
CDR3: CASSQVPSSRAQGYTF
DNA: TGCGCCAGCAGCCAAGTACCCAGTTCGCGGGCGCAAGGCTACACCTTC

V: TRBV20-1
length: 12
J: TRBJ1-1
D: -
size: -
CDR3: CSASLQGRRAFF
DNA: TGCAGTGCTAGTTTACAGGGTCGGCGAGCTTTCTTT

V: TRBV5-1
length: 13
J: TRBJ1-2
D: -
size: -
CDR3: CASSQDTGYGYTF
DNA: TGCGCCAGCAGCCAGGACACGGGCTATGGCTACACCTTC

V: TRBV6-2/TRBV6-3
length: 18
J: TRBJ1-5
D: TRBD1
size: few
CDR3: CASSFDRDRSRLVQPQHF
DNA: TGTGCCAGCAGTTTCGACCGGGACAGGTCGAGGCTCGTTCAGCCCCAGCATTTT

V: TRBV5-1
length: 15
J: TRBJ2-7
D: -
size: -
CDR3: CASSRRSGVSYEQYF
DNA: TGCGCCAGCAGCCGGAGGTCGGGGGTGAGTTACGAGCAGTACTTC

V: TRBV4-3
length: 19
J: TRBJ2-3
D: TRBD2
size: -
CDR3: CASSQGVGLAGRSTDTQYF
DNA: TGCGCCAGCAGCCAAGGGGTAGGACTAGCGGGGCGAAGCACAGATACGCAGTATTTT

V: TRBV28
length: 15
J: TRBJ2-7
D: TRBD1
size: once
CDR3: CASSLLDRASGEQYF
DNA: TGTGCCAGCAGTTTATTGGACAGGGCCTCTGGCGAGCAGTACTTC

V: TRBV3-1/TRBV3-2
length: 12
J: TRBJ1-1
D: -
size: -
CDR3: CASSHQGTEAFF
DNA: TGTGCCAGCAGCCACCAGGGCACTGAAGCTTTCTTT

V: TRBV10-3
length: 14
J: TRBJ1-6
D: -
size: -
CDR3: CAISPGGPNSPLHF
DNA: TGTGCCATCAGCCCCGGCGGGCCGAATTCACCCCTCCACTTT

V: TRBV3-1/TRBV3-2
length: 16
J: TRBJ2-7
D: TRBD2
size: -
CDR3: CASSPPASSGRYEQYF
DNA: TGTGCCAGCAGCCCCCCAGCTAGCAGCGGGAGGTACGAGCAGTACTTC

V: TRBV5-8
length: 17
J: TRBJ1-1
D: -
size: -
CDR3: CASSLGQGIRKNTEAFF
DNA: TGTGCCAGCAGCTTAGGGCAGGGGATTAGGAAGAACACTGAAGCTTTCTTT